This T cell receptor beta chain was identified in a study of T cells in Graves' hyperthyroidism and ophthalmopathy. Study at large: Prior to any treatment, at the point of initial diagnosis, peripheral blood was collected. Study observations and caveats: Blood held most thyroid clonotypes expanded above 0.001 frequency.

This clonotype was detected ten times or more. The target antigen is unknown. Regions amplified from RNA transcripts were the TCR beta CDR3 regions. First-round RT-PCR targeting the TCR CDR3 was performed with the HTBI primer set. From the multiplex PCR reads, TCRdb called clonotypes with MiXCR, one entry per CDR3 protein. The sample yields some 570,000 distinct CDR3 sequences, over 15% seen once. Disease duration was under 3 months in the ophthalmopathy patients, who also had a Clinical Activity Score of at least 3 and a NOSPECS grade of at least 4. Over 9 ml of fresh peripheral blood supplied the PBMCs. The trim removed 5 bases at V and 3 bases at J, leaving 7 bases unmatched. Looked up from germline, CDR1 is LNHNV and CDR2 is YYDKDF (reference sequence). There are 14 residues in the CDR3.

Sequencing was done on a sample of blood. The sequence came from a woman aged 18-29 years with Graves' ophthalmopathy. The rearrangement uses TRBV15 and TRBJ2-7, with 7 nucleotides matching TRBD2. The CDR3 DNA is TGTGCCACCAGCTTAGGGCTAGCGGACTACGAGCAGTACTTC. Its translation is CATSLGLADYEQYF.